A selection of T cell receptor beta chains follows, all from one sample in a study of control samples from healthy donors and cancer patients. Method: immunoSEQ multiplex PCR; TCRdb's copy keeps in-frame clones and lacks some. The data show some 130,000 clones, about nine tenths seen once. Sequencing used blood. These receptors were taken from a man aged 18 to 30 in good health. CDR3s leave out the opening cysteine and the closing phenylalanine or tryptophan.

TRBV6-6,TRBJ2-1,ASSTRTSGGAESF
TRBV2,TRBJ1-1,AKGQGANTEAF
TRBV4-1,TRBJ2-7,ASSQVGQGRPYEQY
TRBV4-2,TRBJ2-7,ASSQAPAGGPGGFYEQY
TRBV6-4,TRBJ2-2,ASSGMGGELF
TRBV2,TRBJ1-2,ASLGREGSSYT
TRBV4-2,TRBJ1-6,ASSQEQGLDNSPLH
TRBV18,TRBJ2-7,ASSPWGGTYEQY
TRBV5-6,TRBJ2-2,ASSLLAIGTGELF
TRBV13,TRBJ2-3,ASSFGQGGGDTQY
TRBV5-1,TRBJ2-7,ASGKGGGDYEQY
TRBV11-2,TRBJ1-1,ASSLGILNTEAF
TRBV7-2,TRBJ2-3,ASSLGRTRRGTDTQY
TRBV14,TRBJ2-7,ASSQVAPYEQY
TRBV15,TRBJ2-7,ATSRGPRFRPGTGIYEQY
TRBV30,TRBJ1-2,AWSRDRGRRNYGYT
TRBV9,TRBJ2-1,ASSTGQGAYNEQF
TRBV6-6,TRBJ1-5,ASSSDKPQH
TRBV14,TRBJ2-3,ASSPWTGWSTDTQY
TRBV7-9,TRBJ2-7,ASSLVGTTYEQY
TRBV7-9,TRBJ1-2,ASSLGGDGYT
TRBV27,TRBJ1-5,ASSLPRGGNQPQH
TRBV7-9,TRBJ1-2,ASSRQRTGGQGYT
TRBV6-5,TRBJ1-2,ASSPERGYGYT
TRBV10-2,TRBJ1-1,ASSDWDATMNTEAF
TRBV19,TRBJ1-1,ASSDRAGGEAF
TRBV23-1,TRBJ2-2,ASSQSGAPGTGELF
TRBV28,TRBJ1-2,ASNENGGGPRYGYT
TRBV28,TRBJ2-3,ASSFRGGVSTDTQY
TRBV3-1/TRBV3-2,TRBJ2-1,ASSQVTYEQF
TRBV27,TRBJ2-2,ASPGGTGELF
TRBV2,TRBJ1-6,ASSRQGNSPLH
TRBV7-9,TRBJ2-5,ASSLEFAGGQETQY
TRBV7-9,TRBJ2-6,ASASSDLGVPGANVLT
TRBV25-1,TRBJ2-1,ASSGGGNEQF
TRBV3-1/TRBV3-2,TRBJ2-5,ASSQGFGLKKDQETQY
TRBV5-1,TRBJ1-1,ASSLAGGNTEAF
TRBV11-3,TRBJ1-4,ASSATGQGNEKLF
TRBV3-1/TRBV3-2,TRBJ1-6,ASSQVAGTSPLH
TRBV6-5,TRBJ2-7,ASTGGNVVSYEQY
TRBV4-2,TRBJ2-1,ASSHTGGTYNEQF
TRBV10-3,TRBJ2-3,AIRIGQSTDTQY
TRBV9,TRBJ2-1,ASSVGGVVKNEQF
TRBV6-5,TRBJ2-5,ASSAGYQETQY
TRBV5-6,TRBJ1-2,ASSLGWEGRSGYT
TRBV3-1/TRBV3-2,TRBJ2-7,ASSRAYEQY
TRBV19,TRBJ1-5,ASSRTPQQPQH
TRBV2,TRBJ2-3,ASSLDRAADTQY
TRBV5-1,TRBJ2-7,ASSPGRTSYEQY
TRBV10-1,TRBJ1-1,ASSESPASPFRAF
TRBV30,TRBJ1-4,AWSGQGNEKLF
TRBV9,TRBJ2-2,ASSAAGRGGVTGELF